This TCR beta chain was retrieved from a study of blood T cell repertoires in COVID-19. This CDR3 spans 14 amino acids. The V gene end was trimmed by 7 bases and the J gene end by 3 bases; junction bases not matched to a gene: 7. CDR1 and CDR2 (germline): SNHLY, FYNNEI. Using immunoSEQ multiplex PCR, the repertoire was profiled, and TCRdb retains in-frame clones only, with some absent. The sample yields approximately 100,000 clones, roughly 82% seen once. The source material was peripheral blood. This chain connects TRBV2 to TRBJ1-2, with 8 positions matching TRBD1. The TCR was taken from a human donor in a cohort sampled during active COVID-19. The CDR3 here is CASTPGQAHYGYTF. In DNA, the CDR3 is TGTGCCAGCACCCCGGGACAGGCTCACTATGGCTACACCTTC. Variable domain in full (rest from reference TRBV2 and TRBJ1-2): EPEVTQTPSHQVTQMGQEVILRCVPISNHLYFYWYRQILGQKVEFLVSFYNNEISEKSEIFDDQFSVERPDGSNFTLKIRSTKLEDSAMYFCASTPGQAHYGYTFGSGTRLTVV.